This T cell receptor beta chain appears in the sequencing data of a study of OX40 agonist ivuxolimab in advanced cancers. Sequencing was performed with immunoSEQ multiplex PCR; in TCRdb, only in-frame clones are kept and a portion is missing. Here the sample spans 76,000 or so clones, roughly 92% being singletons. The ends lost 4 bases at V and 6 bases at J; junction bases unmatched: 7. Germline V gives CDR1 SQVTM, CDR2 ANQGSEA. The CDR3 is 13 residues long. The sample consisted of CD4+ or CD8+ T cells sorted from blood, taken in a trial of the OX40 agonist ivuxolimab. This TCR was recovered from an adult with an advanced solid tumor such as melanoma, head and neck, liver or kidney cancer. This chain joins TRBV29-1 and TRBJ2-7; 9 positions match TRBD1. Here the CDR3 reads CSVAGQGSLEQYF. The CDR3, as DNA: TGCAGCGTTGCGGGACAGGGTTCCCTCGAGCAGTACTTC.